This TCR beta chain came from a study of blood T cell repertoires in COVID-19. Study overall: PBMCs, B-cell-depleted T cells, or T cells were the source of the cDNA or gDNA that made up the material.

Authors' data handling: By means of reference gene primer amplification, nucleated cell counts were estimated. Sequencing used immunoSEQ multiplex PCR; TCRdb keeps in-frame clones, though not all of them. The V and J calls and clone size are taken from that table; D and trimming were inferred from the DNA. The data show some 150,000 clones, with 89% seen just once and approximately 0.8% held by the top ten. This study enrolled people aged about 18 to 100 from about two dozen US geographic areas. In its sample, this clone was seen a few times. The germline gives CDR1 LNHNV, CDR2 YYDKDF (reference sequence). The CDR3 is 15 residues long. Trimming took 5 bases from V and 7 from J, leaving 18 bases between them.

Sequenced material: PBMCs or T cells enriched from blood (not recorded which). This TCR came from a woman younger than 35 who had recovered from COVID-19. The chain links TRBV15 to TRBJ1-5; D gene ambiguous. CDR3 nucleotides: TGTGCCACCAGCCGCTCCGGAGGATCTGGGCAGCCCCAGCATTTT. Translating gives CATSRSGGSGQPQHF.